The 2 T cell receptor beta chains below all came from one sample that was sequenced in a study of immune evolution from preneoplasia to lung adenocarcinoma. Generated by immunoSEQ multiplex PCR, the TCRdb table keeps only in-frame clones and is missing some. This repertoire shows approximately 4,900 clones, approximately 72% found once; its top ten account for around 7.8%. Sequencing was carried out using FFPE normal lung tissue adjacent to the tumor. The origin of the receptors is a person aged 50-70 years with lung adenocarcinoma.

V gene TRBV6-5 combines with J gene TRBJ2-7; 9 bases line up with TRBD1. The J segment lost 7 bases and the V segment lost 5 bases, leaving 9 bases of the junction unmatched. Germline assignment: CDR1 MNHEY and CDR2 SVGAGI. This CDR3 is 14 amino acids long. The CDR3 sequence is CASSPGTGRWEQYF. Here the CDR3 DNA reads TGTGCCAGCAGTCCCGGGACAGGGAGATGGGAGCAGTACTTC.

This clone came up once. The chain links TRBV4-2 to TRBJ1-1; 8 bases fit TRBD1. This CDR3 spans 15 amino acids. Per germline, CDR1 LGHNA and CDR2 YNFKEQ. V lost 4 bases to trimming and J lost 0 bases; unmatched junction nucleotides: 4. The CDR3 reads CASSLQGALNTEAFF. The CDR3 region has the DNA TGTGCCAGCAGCCTCCAGGGGGCTCTGAACACTGAAGCTTTCTTT.